The sequence of this T cell receptor (beta chain) was determined in a study of CD8 T cells in ankylosing spondylitis (dated by TCRdb to 2016 to 2017). General notes on the study: To find TCR variants linked to disease, the study profiled T cell receptor beta repertoires in ankylosing spondylitis patients and healthy donors. The whole study cohort included over a hundred healthy donors and 20 to 30 ankylosing spondylitis patients. Peripheral blood was sampled, and synovial fluid was also collected from ankylosing spondylitis patients. Study-wide conclusions, independent of this receptor: The disease-linked clones were reported to be significantly enriched in matched synovial fluid samples from ankylosing spondylitis patients. Blood from ankylosing spondylitis patients appeared to be characterized by a TCR beta motif composed of under 10 highly homologous amino acid variants. Some of the motif variants had been reported before in the synovial fluid and blood of reactive arthritis patients, a finding that suggests common disease-initiation mechanisms. A CD8+ phenotype was shown by the disease-linked clones, which were found at relatively low frequencies in peripheral blood.

The table lists this clonotype with many counts. There is no known antigen for this receptor. The input lacks base qualities; no much larger clone sits a single base away. A distance of 12 bases separates the germline ends of V and J, which lose 3 bases and 3 bases respectively. CDR1 SGHRS and CDR2 YFSETQ were looked up in the germline V gene. Its CDR3 holds 14 amino acids, cysteine through phenylalanine. This entry keeps only the CDR3 DNA: 42 bases, framed from base 1. The instrument was an Illumina HiSeq 2500. Quantitative 5'-RACE with molecular barcodes was the method used to prepare the TCR beta libraries. In the paper's pipeline: A new computational method based on a probabilistic model of VDJ rearrangement was used to identify disease-linked TCR variants. The raw public reads went through TCRdb reprocessing: fastp at Q25, MiXCR clone calling, in-frame beta chains kept. Each CDR3 protein appears once, grouped with its most common genes and DNA. Here the V and J calls rest on TCRdb's processing, not on the authors' analysis. The table for this sample lists about 96,000 distinct CDR3 sequences; 8.5% to 9% of them were counted only once. The ten top clones hold 4.5% to 5.5% of the sample.

This sequence was found in a male donor with ankylosing spondylitis or in good health (not recorded which). Material for sequencing was blood, either unsorted or a sorted T cell fraction (not recorded which). The rearrangement combines TRBV5-1 with TRBJ1-1; the D gene is perhaps TRBD1, on 5 matching bases. CDR3 region: CASSWKGQDTEAFF. At the DNA level, the sequence is TGCGCCAGCAGCTGGAAGGGGCAGGACACTGAAGCTTTCTTT.